The clone carrying this T cell receptor (beta chain) was seen only once. Antigen unknown. The germline V gene has CDR1 SEHNR and CDR2 FQNEAQ (reference sequence). The CDR3 has 15 amino acids. Unmatched junction bases numbered 7, after V lost 1 base and J lost 7 bases. The record originates from a study of long-term antiretroviral therapy in people with HIV. Study conclusions and caveats: Diversity went up after ART and still fell short of transplant donor controls.

Run at survey level, the immunoSEQ assay was version v3.0. Assay used: immunoSEQ multiplex PCR; TCRdb lists only in-frame clones, some missing. The table has some 28,000 clones, about 93% seen once. Source: unsorted PBMCs, taken 5 to 5.5 years after starting antiretroviral therapy. The clonotype was recovered from a woman aged 40-49 years with HIV. The V call is TRBV7-9, the J call TRBJ1-2, with TRBD1 matching over 9 bases. The CDR3 DNA sequence: TGTGCCAGCAGCTTAGGGGGGGACAGGGTGTCTGGCTACACCTTC. Encoded protein: CASSLGGDRVSGYTF.